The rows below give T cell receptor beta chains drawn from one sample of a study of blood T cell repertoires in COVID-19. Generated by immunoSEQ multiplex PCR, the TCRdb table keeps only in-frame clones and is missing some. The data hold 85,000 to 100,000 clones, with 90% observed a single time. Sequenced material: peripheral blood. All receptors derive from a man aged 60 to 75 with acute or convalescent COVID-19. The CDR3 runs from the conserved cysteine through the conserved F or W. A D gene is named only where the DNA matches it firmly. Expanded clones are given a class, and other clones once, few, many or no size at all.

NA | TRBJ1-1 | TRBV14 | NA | CASSQDEGNTEAFF | TGTGCCAGCAGCCAAGACGAGGGGAACACTGAAGCTTTCTTT
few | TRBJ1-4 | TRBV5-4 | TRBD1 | CASSLTGGRGEKLFF | TGTGCCAGCAGCCTGACAGGGGGAAGAGGTGAAAAACTGTTTTTT
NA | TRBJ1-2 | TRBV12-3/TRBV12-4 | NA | CASKDRANYGYTF | TGTGCCAGCAAAGACAGAGCTAACTATGGCTACACCTTC
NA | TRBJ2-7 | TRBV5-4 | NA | CASSQDLSSYEQYF | TGTGCCAGCAGCCAGGACTTATCCTCCTACGAGCAGTACTTC
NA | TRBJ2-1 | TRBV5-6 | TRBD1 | CASRSPGQGVNEQFF | TGTGCCAGCAGGTCGCCGGGACAGGGGGTCAATGAGCAGTTCTTC
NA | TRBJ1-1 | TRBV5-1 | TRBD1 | CASSPGQGMNTEAFF | TGCGCCAGCAGCCCGGGACAGGGAATGAACACTGAAGCTTTCTTT
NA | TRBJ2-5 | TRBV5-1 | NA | CASSPSPRGNQETQYF | TGCGCCAGCAGCCCATCGCCCCGGGGGAACCAAGAGACCCAGTACTTC
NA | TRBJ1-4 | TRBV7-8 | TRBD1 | CASSSRTGFDATNEKLFF | TGTGCCAGCAGCTCCAGGACAGGGTTCGATGCAACTAATGAAAAACTGTTTTTT
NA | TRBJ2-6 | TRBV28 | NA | CASSPQTGANVLTF | TGTGCCAGCAGCCCCCAAACTGGGGCCAACGTCCTGACTTTC
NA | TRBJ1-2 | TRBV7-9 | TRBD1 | CASSPGQGVDYGYTF | TGTGCCAGCAGCCCCGGACAGGGGGTGGACTATGGCTACACCTTC
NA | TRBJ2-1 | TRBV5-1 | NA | CASSLQVPTYNEQFF | TGCGCCAGCAGCTTGCAGGTGCCGACCTACAATGAGCAGTTCTTC
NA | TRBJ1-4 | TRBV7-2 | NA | CASSPAGTNEKLFF | TGTGCCAGCAGCCCTGCGGGGACTAATGAAAAACTGTTTTTT
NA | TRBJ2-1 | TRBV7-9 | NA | CASSYRDSEFF | TGTGCCAGCAGCTATAGGGACTCGGAGTTCTTC
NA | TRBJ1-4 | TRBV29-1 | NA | CSVLGRGNEKLFF | TGCAGCGTACTAGGCCGGGGAAATGAAAAACTGTTTTTT
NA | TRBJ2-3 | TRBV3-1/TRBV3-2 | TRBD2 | CASSQVPLAVIDTQYF | TGTGCCAGCAGCCAAGTTCCACTAGCGGTTATAGATACGCAGTATTTT
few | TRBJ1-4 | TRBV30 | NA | CAWSVVEGKLFF | TGTGCCTGGAGTGTCGTGGAGGGGAAACTGTTTTTT
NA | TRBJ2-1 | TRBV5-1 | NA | CASSLAGNEQFF | TGCGCCAGCAGTTTGGCAGGCAATGAGCAGTTCTTC
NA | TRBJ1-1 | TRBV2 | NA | CASRPGDTEAFF | TGTGCCAGCAGACCAGGGGACACTGAAGCTTTCTTT
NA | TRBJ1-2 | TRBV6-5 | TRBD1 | CASSRQGTGYTF | TGTGCCAGCAGTAGACAGGGGACTGGCTACACCTTC
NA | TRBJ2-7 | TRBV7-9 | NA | CASSFQGYEQYF | TGTGCCAGCAGCTTTCAGGGGTACGAGCAGTACTTC
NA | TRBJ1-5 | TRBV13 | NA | CASSGNRGQPQHF | TGTGCCAGCAGCGGAAATAGGGGGCAGCCCCAGCATTTT
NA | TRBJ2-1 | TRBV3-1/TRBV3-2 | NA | CASSLGADNNEQFF | TGTGCCAGCAGCCTAGGGGCGGACAACAATGAGCAGTTCTTC
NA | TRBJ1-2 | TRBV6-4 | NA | CASRGQTTRGYGYTF | TGTGCCAGCAGGGGACAAACCACCCGGGGCTATGGCTACACCTTC
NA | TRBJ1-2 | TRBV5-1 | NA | CASSREVRSYGYTF | TGCGCCAGCAGCAGGGAGGTCAGATCCTATGGCTACACCTTC